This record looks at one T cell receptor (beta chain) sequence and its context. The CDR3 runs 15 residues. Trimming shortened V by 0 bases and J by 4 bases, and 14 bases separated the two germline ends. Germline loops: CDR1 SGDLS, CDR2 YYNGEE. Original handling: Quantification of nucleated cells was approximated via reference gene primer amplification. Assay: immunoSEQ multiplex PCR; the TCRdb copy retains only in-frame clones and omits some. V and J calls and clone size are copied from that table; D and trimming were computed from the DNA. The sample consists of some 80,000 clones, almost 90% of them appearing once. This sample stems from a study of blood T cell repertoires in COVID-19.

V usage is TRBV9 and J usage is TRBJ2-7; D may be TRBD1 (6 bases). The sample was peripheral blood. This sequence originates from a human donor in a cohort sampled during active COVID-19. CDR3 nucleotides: TGTGCCAGCAGCGTAGGTCCGGACAGAGCTTACGAGCAGTACTTC. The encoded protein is CASSVGPDRAYEQYF.